This TCR beta chain was sequenced in a study of blood T cell repertoires in COVID-19. Germline CDR1 and CDR2: PRHDT and FYEKMQ (reference sequence). CDR3 length: 15 amino acids. After removal of 5 bases from V and 5 bases from J, the junction contained 7 bases not matched to a gene. Using immunoSEQ multiplex PCR, the repertoire was profiled, and TCRdb retains in-frame clones only, with some absent. The top ten hold 15% to 20% of the sample, which has tens of thousands of clones, more than 80% seen once. The chain carries TRBV13 and TRBJ2-3, with TRBD1 matching over 10 bases. This TCR was recovered from a human donor in a cohort sampled during active COVID-19. The specimen was peripheral blood. CDR3 coding DNA: TGTGCCAGCAGCCCGACAGGGGGCGCCGGAGATACGCAGTATTTT. This gives the protein CASSPTGGAGDTQYF.